This T cell receptor (beta chain) was profiled in a study of graft-versus-host responses after intestinal transplantation. Study-wide results and caveats: Allografts of one patient group, those with graft-donor T cell macrochimerism, had high graft-versus-host to host-versus-graft clonal ratios. Detection of GvH clones occurred in recipient marrow, and some had their first appearance in ileum or blood.

A word on this clone: Its cognate antigen is unknown.

The repertoire was sequenced with immunoSEQ multiplex PCR; TCRdb's copy has only in-frame clones and lacks some. This table has 35,000 to 50,000 clones, 85% to 95% appearing once. This TCR was sampled from a human donor who was the organ donor for an intestinal transplant. Sample: unstimulated CD8+ T cells sorted from spleen or lymph node cells, taken before transplant.

CDR3 DNA sequence: TGTGCCAGCAGTTCATTGCTAGACAGGGTTGAGGAAAAACTGTTTTTT. Protein product: CASSSLLDRVEEKLFF. This rearrangement joins TRBV27 to TRBJ1-4, with TRBD1 identical over 7 bases. The length of the CDR3 is 16 residues. Trimming at V came to 4 bases and at J to 8 bases, leaving 13 bases not matched to a gene. Germline V gene lookup returns CDR1 MNHEY and CDR2 SMNVEV (reference sequence). Full variable domain (outside the CDR3, taken from reference TRBV27 and TRBJ1-4): EAQVTQNPRYLITVTGKKLTVTCSQNMNHEYMSWYRQDPGLGLRQIYYSMNVEVTDKGDVPEGYKVSRKEKRNFPLILESPSPNQTSLYFCASSSLLDRVEEKLFFGSGTQLSVL.